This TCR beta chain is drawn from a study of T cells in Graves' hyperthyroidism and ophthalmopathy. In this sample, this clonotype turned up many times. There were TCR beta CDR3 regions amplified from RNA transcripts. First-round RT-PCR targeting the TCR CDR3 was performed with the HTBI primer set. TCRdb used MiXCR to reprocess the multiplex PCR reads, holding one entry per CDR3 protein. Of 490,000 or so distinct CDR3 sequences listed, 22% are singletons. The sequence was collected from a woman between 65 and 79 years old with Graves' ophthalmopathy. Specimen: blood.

The CDR3 DNA reads as TGTGCCAGCAGCCAAGCGAGGGGGAGCACTGAAGCTTTCTTT. It yields the protein CASSQARGSTEAFF. The V gene is TRBV14, the J gene TRBJ1-1; D is perhaps TRBD1 (6 bases). V was cut by 1 base and J by 4 bases, with 10 bases left in between. Per the germline V gene, CDR1 is SGHDN and CDR2 is FVKESK. The CDR3 runs 14 residues.